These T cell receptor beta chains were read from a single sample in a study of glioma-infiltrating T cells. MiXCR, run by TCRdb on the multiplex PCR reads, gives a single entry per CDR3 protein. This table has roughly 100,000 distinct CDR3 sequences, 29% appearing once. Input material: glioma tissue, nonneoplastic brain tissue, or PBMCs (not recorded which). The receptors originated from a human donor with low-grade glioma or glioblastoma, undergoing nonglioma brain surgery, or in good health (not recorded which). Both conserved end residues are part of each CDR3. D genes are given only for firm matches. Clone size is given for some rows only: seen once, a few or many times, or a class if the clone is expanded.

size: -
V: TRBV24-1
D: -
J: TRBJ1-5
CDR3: CATSYFNSPRTGNQPQHF
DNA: TGTGCCACCAGTTATTTCAACTCCCCTCGGACGGGCAATCAGCCCCAGCATTTT

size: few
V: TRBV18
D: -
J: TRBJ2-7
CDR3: CASSLDPYEQYF
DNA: TGTGCCAGCTCACTCGACCCCTACGAGCAGTACTTC

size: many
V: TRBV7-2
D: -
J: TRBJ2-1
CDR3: CASSLDRRGQFF
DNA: TGTGCCAGCAGCTTAGATCGAAGGGGGCAGTTCTTC

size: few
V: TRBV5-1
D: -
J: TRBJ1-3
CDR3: CASGSGNTIYF
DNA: TGCGCCAGCGGATCTGGAAACACCATATATTTT

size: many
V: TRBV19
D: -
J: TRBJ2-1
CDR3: CASSMFGTGIYNEQFF
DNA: TGTGCCAGTAGTATGTTCGGTACAGGGATTTACAATGAGCAGTTCTTC

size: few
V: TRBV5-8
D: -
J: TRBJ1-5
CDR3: CASSSASGNQPQHF
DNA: TGTGCCAGCAGCTCGGCCTCAGGAAATCAGCCCCAGCATTTT

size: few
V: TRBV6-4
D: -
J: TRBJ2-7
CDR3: CASSDETHYEQYF
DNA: TGTGCCAGCAGTGACGAGACACACTACGAGCAGTACTTC

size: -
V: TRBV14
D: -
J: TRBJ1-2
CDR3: CASSPRIQDYGYTF
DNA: TGTGCCAGCAGTCCACGAATACAGGACTATGGCTACACCTTC

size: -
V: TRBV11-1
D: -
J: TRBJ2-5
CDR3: CASSRSRVEETQYF
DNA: TGTGCCAGCAGCCGCTCAAGAGTGGAAGAGACCCAGTACTTC

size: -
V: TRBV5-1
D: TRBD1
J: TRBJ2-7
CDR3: CASSSGQETYEQYF
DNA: TGCGCCAGCAGCTCAGGACAGGAGACCTACGAGCAGTACTTC

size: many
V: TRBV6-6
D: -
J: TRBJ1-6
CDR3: CASSYVRALHNSPLHF
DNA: TGTGCCAGCAGTTACGTAAGGGCCCTCCATAATTCACCCCTCCACTTT

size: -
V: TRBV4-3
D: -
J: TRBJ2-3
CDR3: CASSRTTGGLTDTQYF
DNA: TGCGCCAGCAGCCGTACTACGGGGGGCCTTACAGATACGCAGTATTTT

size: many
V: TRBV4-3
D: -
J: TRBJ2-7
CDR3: CASSQDGGSYEQYF
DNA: TGCGCCAGCAGCCAAGATGGGGGCTCCTACGAGCAGTACTTC

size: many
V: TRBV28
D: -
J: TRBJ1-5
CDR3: CASSSQLDQPQHF
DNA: TGTGCCAGCAGTTCTCAGCTAGATCAGCCCCAGCATTTT

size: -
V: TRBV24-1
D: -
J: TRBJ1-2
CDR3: CATSDPGTKKGYTF
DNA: TGTGCCACCAGTGATCCCGGGACAAAAAAGGGCTACACCTTC

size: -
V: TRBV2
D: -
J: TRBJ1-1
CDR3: CASKSTGPQNTKAFF
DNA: TGTGCCAGCAAATCGACCGGCCCACAGAACACTAAAGCTTTCTTT

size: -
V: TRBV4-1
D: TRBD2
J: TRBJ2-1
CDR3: CASSQASPMTSSYNEQSF
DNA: TGCGCCAGCAGCCAAGCGAGTCCAATGACTAGCTCCTACAATGAGCAGTCCTTT

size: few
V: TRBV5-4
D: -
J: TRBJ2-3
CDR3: CASSGDLTDTQYF
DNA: TGTGCCAGCAGCGGAGACCTCACAGATACGCAGTATTTT

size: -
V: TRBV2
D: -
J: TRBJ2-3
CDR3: CASSEAQGASTDTQYF
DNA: TGTGCCAGCAGTGAAGCGCAAGGGGCTAGCACAGATACGCAGTATTTT

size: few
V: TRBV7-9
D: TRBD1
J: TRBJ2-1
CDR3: CASSLTGDSYNEQFF
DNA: TGTGCCAGCAGCTTAACAGGGGACTCCTACAATGAGCAGTTCTTC

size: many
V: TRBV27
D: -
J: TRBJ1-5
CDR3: CASRDHVGDGNQPQHF
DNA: TGTGCCAGCAGGGACCACGTAGGGGATGGCAATCAGCCCCAGCATTTT

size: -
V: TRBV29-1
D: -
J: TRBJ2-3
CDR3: CSAKDRRASRSTDTQYF
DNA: TGCAGCGCTAAGGATCGGAGGGCTAGCAGATCCACAGATACGCAGTATTTT

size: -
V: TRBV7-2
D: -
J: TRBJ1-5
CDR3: CASSLAAAHQHF
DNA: TGTGCCAGCAGCTTAGCTGCCGCCCATCAGCATTTT

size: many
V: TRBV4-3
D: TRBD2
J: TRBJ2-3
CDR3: CASSHGLAEGRDTQYF
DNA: TGCGCCAGCAGCCATGGACTAGCGGAGGGTCGAGATACGCAGTATTTT

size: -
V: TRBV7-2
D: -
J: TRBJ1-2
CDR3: CASSLGGGGPNYGYTF
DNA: TGTGCCAGCAGCTTAGGGGGGGGTGGACCTAACTATGGCTACACCTTC

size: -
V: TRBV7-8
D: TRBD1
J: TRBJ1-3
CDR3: CASSPVKQGRNTIYF
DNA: TGTGCCAGCAGTCCTGTGAAACAGGGGCGAAACACCATATATTTT

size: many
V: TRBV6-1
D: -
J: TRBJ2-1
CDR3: CASSPLGLGNEQFF
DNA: TGTGCCAGCAGCCCCCTTGGATTAGGGAATGAGCAGTTCTTC

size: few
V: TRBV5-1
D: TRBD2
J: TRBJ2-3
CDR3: CASSDERGPTDTQYF
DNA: TGCGCCAGTTCAGACGAGCGGGGGCCCACAGATACGCAGTATTTT

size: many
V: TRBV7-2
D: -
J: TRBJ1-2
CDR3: CASRTDRTNYGYTF
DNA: TGTGCCAGCAGGACAGACAGAACTAACTATGGCTACACCTTC

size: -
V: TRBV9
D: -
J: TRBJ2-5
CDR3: CASSEGETQYF
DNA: TGTGCCAGCAGCGAGGGAGAGACCCAGTACTTC

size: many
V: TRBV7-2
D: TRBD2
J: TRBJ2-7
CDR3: CASTRRGGSYEQYF
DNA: TGTGCCAGCACGCGCCGGGGGGGCTCCTACGAGCAGTACTTC

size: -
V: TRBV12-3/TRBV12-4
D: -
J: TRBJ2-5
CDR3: CASNPQEGRETQYF
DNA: TGTGCCAGCAATCCACAAGAGGGCAGAGAGACCCAGTACTTC

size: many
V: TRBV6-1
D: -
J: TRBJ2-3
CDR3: CAKKDRITDTQYF
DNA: TGTGCCAAGAAAGACAGGATCACAGATACGCAGTATTTT

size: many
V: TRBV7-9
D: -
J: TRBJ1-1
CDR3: CASSYSNTEAFF
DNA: TGTGCCAGCAGCTATAGCAACACTGAAGCTTTCTTT

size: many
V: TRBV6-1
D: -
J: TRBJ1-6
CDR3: CASSDGGQGNSPLHF
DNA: TGTGCCAGCAGTGACGGGGGCCAGGGCAATTCACCCCTCCACTTT

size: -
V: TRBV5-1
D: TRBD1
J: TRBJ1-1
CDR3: CASSSSGGVTEAFF
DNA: TGCGCCAGCAGCTCATCAGGGGGTGTGACTGAAGCTTTCTTT

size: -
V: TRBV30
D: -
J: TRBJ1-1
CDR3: CAWSRQLNTEAFF
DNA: TGTGCCTGGTCGAGACAGTTGAACACTGAAGCTTTCTTT

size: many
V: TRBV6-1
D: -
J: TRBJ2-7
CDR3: CASSSGGSSYEQYF
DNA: TGTGCCAGCAGCTCAGGGGGGAGCTCCTACGAGCAGTACTTC

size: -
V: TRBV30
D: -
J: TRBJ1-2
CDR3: CACTDGGYTF
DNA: TGCGCCTGCACTGATGGGGGCTACACCTTC

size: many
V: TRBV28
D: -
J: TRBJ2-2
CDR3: CASGGDANTGELFF
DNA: TGTGCCAGCGGAGGGGACGCGAACACCGGGGAGCTGTTTTTT

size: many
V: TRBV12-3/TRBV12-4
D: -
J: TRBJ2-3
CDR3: CASRQGDFSTDTQYF
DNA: TGTGCCAGCAGACAAGGGGATTTTAGCACAGATACGCAGTATTTT

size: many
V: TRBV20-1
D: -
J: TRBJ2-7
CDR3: CSARETGSSYEQYF
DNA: TGCAGTGCTAGAGAGACTGGAAGCTCCTACGAGCAGTACTTC

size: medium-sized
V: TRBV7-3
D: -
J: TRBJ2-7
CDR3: CASSLDSTYEQYF
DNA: TGTGCCAGCTCCCTGGACAGTACCTACGAGCAGTACTTC

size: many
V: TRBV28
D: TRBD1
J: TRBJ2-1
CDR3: CASSLISGGRNEQFF
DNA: TGTGCCAGCAGTTTAATCTCAGGGGGTAGGAATGAGCAGTTCTTC

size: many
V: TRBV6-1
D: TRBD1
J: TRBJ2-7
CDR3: CASKPGTGAYEQYF
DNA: TGTGCCAGCAAACCCGGGACAGGGGCCTACGAGCAGTACTTC

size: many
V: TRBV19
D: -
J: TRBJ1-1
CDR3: CASSIRRDNTEAFF
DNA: TGTGCCAGTAGTATTAGGAGGGACAACACTGAAGCTTTCTTT

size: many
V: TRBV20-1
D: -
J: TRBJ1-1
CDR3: CSASIGALNTEAFF
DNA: TGCAGTGCTAGCATTGGGGCGCTGAACACTGAAGCTTTCTTT

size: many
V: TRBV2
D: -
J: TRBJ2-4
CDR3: CASREVENIQYF
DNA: TGTGCCAGCAGGGAGGTCGAAAACATTCAGTACTTC

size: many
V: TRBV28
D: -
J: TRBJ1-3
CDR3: CASTTGHSGNTIYF
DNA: TGTGCCAGCACTACCGGTCACTCTGGAAACACCATATATTTT

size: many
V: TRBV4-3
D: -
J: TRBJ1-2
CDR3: CASSQERTDSYTF
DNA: TGCGCCAGCAGCCAAGAAAGGACGGACAGCTACACCTTC

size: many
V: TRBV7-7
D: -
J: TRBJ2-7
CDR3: CASSPGGEAFSYEQYF
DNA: TGTGCTAGCAGCCCAGGAGGTGAGGCCTTCTCCTACGAGCAGTACTTC

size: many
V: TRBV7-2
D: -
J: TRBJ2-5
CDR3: CASSFDRAQETQYF
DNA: TGTGCCAGCAGCTTTGACCGAGCCCAAGAGACCCAGTACTTC

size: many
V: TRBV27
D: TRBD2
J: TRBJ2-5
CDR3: CASSPRDRGGAETQYF
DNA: TGTGCCAGCAGTCCCCGTGATCGCGGGGGGGCCGAGACCCAGTACTTC

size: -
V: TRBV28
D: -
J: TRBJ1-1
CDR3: CASGSGLDNTEAFF
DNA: TGTGCCAGCGGTTCGGGGCTGGATAACACTGAAGCCTTCTTT